This record covers a single T cell receptor beta chain. The antigen remains undetermined. The data belong to a study of blood T cells in healthy people across ages. Alongside a J-beta primer mix, a sample-barcoded 5' primer served in a second PCR lasting roughly 6 to 11 cycles. TCRdb reanalysed the 5' RACE reads using MiXCR and keeps one entry per CDR3 protein. There are 600,000 to 800,000 distinct CDR3 sequences in the sample; 20% to 25% occur only once, and 3% to 4.5% lies in the top ten. Overall study findings and caveats: Naive T cell percentage and TCR beta diversity correlated strongly. A conclusive naive versus antigen-experienced comparison was prevented by the unsorted PBMCs.

The sample comprised blood. This receptor was obtained from a man between 65 and 79 years old in good health.

The chain's CDR3 is CASRSSQGRSSPLHF. The CDR3 nucleotides read TGTGCCAGCAGATCTAGTCAGGGCAGGAGTTCACCCCTCCACTTT. The V call is TRBV28, the J call TRBJ1-6; perhaps TRBD1 as D (5 bases). Per the germline V gene, CDR1 is MDHEN and CDR2 is SYDVKM. V was trimmed by 6 bases and J by 9 bases, leaving 18 bases between them. The CDR3 extends over 15 amino acids.